The 12 T cell receptor beta chains below come from one sample, sequenced in a study of somatic reversion in DOCK8 deficiency. TRB libraries came from one-step amplicon PCR on about 100 ng genomic DNA with EuroClonality-NGS primers. TCRdb analysed the multiplex PCR reads with MiXCR anew, one entry per CDR3 protein. The repertoire holds approximately 1,500 distinct CDR3 sequences, with 26% as singletons. Sequenced material: peripheral blood. The receptors come from a human donor with DOCK8 deficiency.

The chain has TRBV11-3 and TRBJ2-3; 9 positions match TRBD2. With 1 base clipped from V and 3 bases from J, the junction kept 2 bases outside the gene matches. The CDR3 sequence is 15 residues long. Germline V gives CDR1 SGHNT, CDR2 YENEEA. The CDR3 nucleotides read TGTGCCAGCAGCTTAGGGACTAGCGTGACAGATACGCAGTATTTT. Its translation: CASSLGTSVTDTQYF.

The chain couples TRBV28 to TRBJ1-1; D might be TRBD1 (5 bases). In germline, CDR1 is MDHEN, CDR2 SYDVKM. This CDR3 is built from 15 residues. The ends were cut back, 7 bases at V and 1 base at J, with 16 bases in the middle. The CDR3 loop reads CASITRDFRNTEAFF. The CDR3, as DNA: TGTGCCAGCATTACCAGGGATTTTCGGAACACTGAAGCTTTCTTT.

The chain is built from TRBV6-6 and TRBJ2-3; TRBD1 aligns across 7 bases. The CDR3 sequence is 15 residues long. From germline, CDR1 is MNHNY and CDR2 SVGAGI (reference sequence). Trimming removed 10 bases from V and 1 base from J; junction bases left unmatched: 11. The CDR3 loop reads CATSDRDRGTDTQYF. CDR3 nucleotide sequence: TGTGCCACCTCAGACCGGGACAGAGGCACAGATACGCAGTATTTT.

In its sample, this clonotype is medium-sized. This chain uses TRBV19 with TRBJ1-3; TRBD1 matches 8 bases. V trimming: 3 bases; J trimming: 2 bases; junction bases outside the gene matches: 6. CDR1 is LNHDA and CDR2 is SQIVND in the germline V gene (reference sequence). The CDR3 is made up of 16 amino acids. The DNA for the CDR3 is TGTGCCAGTAGTATGTTCCAGGGGGCAACTGGAAACACCATATATTTT. This sequence encodes CASSMFQGATGNTIYF.

About this clonotype itself: Just one base apart from a much larger clone, this may be a read error. The chain links TRBV30 to TRBJ1-5; tentative D call: TRBD1 (5 bases). CDR1 is GTSNPN and CDR2 is SVGIG in the germline V gene (reference sequence). This CDR3 has 15 residues. V lost 3 bases and J lost 3, with 15 bases in between. CDR3 amino acids: CAWSGDGGDNQPQHF. CDR3 in DNA: TGTGCCTGGAGCGGGGACGGGGGAGACAATCAGCCCCAGCATTTT.

V gene TRBV11-1 combines with J gene TRBJ1-4; 9 bases align to TRBD1. V lost 3 bases, J lost 7 bases, and 12 bases stayed unmatched. The germline CDR1 and CDR2 sequences are SGHAT and FQDESV (reference sequence). The CDR3 consists of 17 residues. CDR3 in amino acids: CASSFGTGSPNGEKLFF. In DNA, the CDR3 is TGTGCCAGCAGCTTTGGGACAGGGAGCCCGAATGGTGAAAAACTGTTTTTT.

The rearrangement uses TRBV6-5 and TRBJ2-1; no definite D call. The CDR3 is 13 residues long. Germline CDR1 is MNHEY and CDR2 is SVGAGI. V dropped 3 bases and J dropped 9 bases, with 12 bases sitting between them. DNA for the CDR3: TGTGCCAGCAGTTATCGTCCAAGCGTTGAGCAGTTCTTC. It yields the protein CASSYRPSVEQFF.

By frequency in the sample, this clonotype is medium-sized. This chain links TRBV7-8 with TRBJ2-7, with D perhaps TRBD1 (7 bases). V was cut by 5 bases and J by 3 bases, with 14 bases left in between. This CDR3 is 14 amino acids long. The germline gives CDR1 SGHVS, CDR2 FQNEAQ. CDR3 sequence reads: CASSPGGMNYEQYV. For the CDR3, the DNA is TGTGCCAGCAGCCCAGGGGGGATGAACTACGAGCAGTACGTC.

This clonotype has at least ten counts. The chain has TRBV28 and TRBJ1-5; a weak D match, TRBD1 (5 bases). Between the trimmed V and J ends, which lost 6 bases and 3 bases, there was a span of 6 bases. CDR3 size: 12 residues. Germline-derived CDR1 and CDR2 are MDHEN and SYDVKM. In DNA, the CDR3 is TGTGCCAGCAGGGACATCAATCAGCCCCAGCATTTT. It yields the protein CASRDINQPQHF. Together with reference TRBV28 and TRBJ1-5, the CDR3 gives the full variable domain: DVKVTQSSRYLVKRTGEKVFLECVQDMDHENMFWYRQDPGLGLRLIYFSYDVKMKEKGDIPEGYSVSREKKERFSLILESASTNQTSMYLCASRDINQPQHFGDGTRLSIL.

V usage is TRBV9 and J usage is TRBJ2-7, with a weak D call TRBD1 (7 bases). The CDR3 loop spans 14 amino acids. Deletions cut 3 bases from V and 3 bases from J, with 13 bases between. Germline V gives CDR1 SGDLS, CDR2 YYNGEE. CDR3 amino acids: CASSARRDSYEQYF. The CDR3 coding sequence is TGTGCCAGCAGCGCTCGGCGGGACAGCTACGAGCAGTACTTC.

By proportion, this clonotype is large. The rearrangement joins TRBV12-3 or TRBV12-4 to TRBJ2-7, with D unclear. V was clipped by 3 bases and J by 1 base, with 13 bases between them. The CDR3 is 15 residues long. Written as DNA, the CDR3 is TGTGCCAGCAGTTTGTCCCTAGGGTTTTCCTACGAGCAGTACTTC. As protein: CASSLSLGFSYEQYF.

This clonotype was recorded at least ten times. The J gene is TRBJ1-6, the V gene TRBV3-1; no reliable D call. The V end was cut by 0 bases, the J end by 5 bases, with 5 bases between. The germline gives CDR1 LGHDT, CDR2 YNNKEL (reference sequence). This CDR3 is built from 14 residues. The CDR3 is CASSQDVNNSPLHF. In DNA, the CDR3 is TGTGCCAGCAGCCAAGATGTCAATAATTCACCCCTCCACTTT.